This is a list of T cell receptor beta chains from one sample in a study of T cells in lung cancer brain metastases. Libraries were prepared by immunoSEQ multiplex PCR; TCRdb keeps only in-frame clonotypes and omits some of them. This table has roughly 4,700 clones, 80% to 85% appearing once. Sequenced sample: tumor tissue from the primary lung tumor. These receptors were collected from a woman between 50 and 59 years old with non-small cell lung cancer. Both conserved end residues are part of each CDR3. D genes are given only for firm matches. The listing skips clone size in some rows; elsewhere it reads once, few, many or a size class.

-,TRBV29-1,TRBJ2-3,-,CSVEQPTDTQYF,TGCAGCGTTGAGCAGCCAACAGATACGCAGTATTTT
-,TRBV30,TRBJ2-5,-,CAWSVMGVEQTQYF,TGTGCCTGGAGTGTGATGGGGGTCGAGCAGACCCAGTACTTC
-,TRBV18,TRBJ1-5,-,CASSSQGIGSNQPQHF,TGTGCCAGCTCATCACAGGGAATCGGCAGCAATCAGCCCCAGCATTTT
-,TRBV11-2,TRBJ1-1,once,CASSLDLRNTEAFF,TGTGCCAGCAGCTTAGATTTGAGGAACACTGAAGCTTTCTTT
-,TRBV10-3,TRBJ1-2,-,CAISETRTPYYGYTF,TGTGCCATCAGTGAAACCCGGACACCTTACTATGGCTACACCTTC
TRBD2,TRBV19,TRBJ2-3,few,CASSIDLSIYSGTQYF,TGTGCCAGTAGTATAGATCTAAGCATCTATAGCGGGACGCAGTATTTT
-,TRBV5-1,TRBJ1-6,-,CASSLEEGSPLHF,TGCGCCAGCAGCTTGGAGGAGGGTTCACCCCTCCACTTT
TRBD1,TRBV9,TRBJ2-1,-,CASSAGTGIYNEQFF,TGTGCCAGCAGCGCGGGGACAGGGATTTACAATGAGCAGTTCTTC
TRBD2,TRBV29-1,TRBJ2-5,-,CSVKLAGETQYF,TGCAGCGTGAAACTAGCGGGGGAGACCCAGTACTTC
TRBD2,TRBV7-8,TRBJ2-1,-,CASTLTSGSRNEQFF,TGTGCCAGCACCCTTACTAGCGGGAGTAGGAATGAGCAGTTCTTC
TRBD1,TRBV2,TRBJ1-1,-,CASRKQGTNTEAFF,TGTGCCAGCAGGAAACAGGGGACAAACACTGAAGCTTTCTTT
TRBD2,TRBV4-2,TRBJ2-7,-,CASSQDTELAGYEQYF,TGTGCCAGCAGCCAAGATACGGAACTAGCGGGCTACGAGCAGTACTTC
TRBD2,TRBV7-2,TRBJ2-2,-,CASSLVAGYNTEELFF,TGTGCCAGCAGCTTAGTAGCGGGATATAATACCGAGGAGCTGTTTTTT
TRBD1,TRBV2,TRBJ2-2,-,CASRTGGDTGELFF,TGTGCCAGCAGGACAGGGGGCGACACCGGGGAGCTGTTTTTT
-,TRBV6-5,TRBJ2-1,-,CASRLDPRSWQFF,TGTGCCAGCAGACTTGACCCCCGGAGCTGGCAGTTCTTC
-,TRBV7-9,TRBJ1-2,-,CASSPSAVAPLNGYTF,TGTGCCAGCAGCCCGTCGGCAGTAGCCCCGCTTAATGGCTACACCTTC
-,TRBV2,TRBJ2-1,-,CASRIRVIPSVF,TGTGCCAGCAGAATTAGGGTAATCCCCTCGGTCTTC
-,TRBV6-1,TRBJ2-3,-,CASSQGSYTDTQYF,TGTGCCAGCAGCCAGGGGTCTTACACAGATACGCAGTATTTT
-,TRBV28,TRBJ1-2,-,CASSLIGVYGYTF,TGTGCCAGCAGTCTGATAGGTGTCTATGGCTACACCTTC
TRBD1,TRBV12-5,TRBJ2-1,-,CASGSGTGGNNEQFF,TGTGCTAGTGGATCCGGGACAGGGGGCAACAATGAGCAGTTCTTC
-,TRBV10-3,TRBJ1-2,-,CATNDRYNYGYTF,TGTGCCACTAACGACAGGTATAACTATGGCTACACCTTC
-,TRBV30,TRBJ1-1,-,CAWAGVGSGTEAFF,TGTGCCTGGGCTGGCGTGGGGTCGGGCACTGAAGCTTTCTTT
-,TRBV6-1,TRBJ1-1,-,CASSDTENTEAFF,TGTGCCAGCAGTGACACAGAGAACACTGAAGCTTTCTTT
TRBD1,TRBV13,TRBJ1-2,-,CASRRQGGGIADGYTF,TGTGCCAGCAGACGACAGGGCGGAGGGATTGCGGATGGCTATACCTTC
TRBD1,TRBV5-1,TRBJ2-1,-,CASSFAQGAYNEQFF,TGCGCCAGCAGCTTCGCCCAGGGGGCCTACAATGAGCAGTTCTTC
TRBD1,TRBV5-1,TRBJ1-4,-,CASSVGQGVGEKLFF,TGCGCCAGCAGCGTGGGACAGGGAGTAGGAGAAAAACTGTTTTTT
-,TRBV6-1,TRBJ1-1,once,CASRNTEAFF,TGTGCCAGCAGGAACACTGAAGCTTTCTTT
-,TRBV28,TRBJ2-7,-,CASSLWERDAPEQYF,TGTGCCAGCAGTTTATGGGAACGAGACGCGCCCGAGCAGTACTTC
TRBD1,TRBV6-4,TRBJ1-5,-,CASSETGGAEQPQHF,TGTGCCAGCAGTGAGACAGGGGGCGCAGAACAGCCCCAGCATTTT
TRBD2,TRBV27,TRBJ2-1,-,CASSILRLAGGYNEQFF,TGTGCCAGCAGTATCCTCCGGCTAGCGGGGGGGTACAATGAGCAGTTCTTC
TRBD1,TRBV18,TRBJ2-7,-,CASSPGTVDYEQYF,TGTGCCAGCTCACCTGGGACAGTAGACTACGAGCAGTACTTC
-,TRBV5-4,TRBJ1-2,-,CASSLTGTNSRYTF,TGTGCCAGCAGCCTTACCGGGACGAACTCTCGGTACACCTTC
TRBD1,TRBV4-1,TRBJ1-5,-,CASSHLGTGVIGNQPQHF,TGCGCCAGCAGCCACCTCGGGACAGGAGTTATCGGGAATCAGCCCCAGCATTTT
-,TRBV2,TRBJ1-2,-,CASSTGLGYTF,TGTGCCAGCAGTACAGGGCTTGGCTACACCTTC
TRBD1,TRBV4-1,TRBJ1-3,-,CASSQPGQGNTIYF,TGCGCCAGCAGCCAGCCGGGACAGGGAAACACCATATATTTT
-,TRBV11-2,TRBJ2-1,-,CASSLEALGRGPPREQFF,TGTGCCAGCAGCTTAGAAGCCCTGGGCCGTGGGCCGCCCCGTGAGCAGTTCTTC
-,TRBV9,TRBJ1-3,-,CASSLRDTESSGNTIYF,TGTGCCAGCAGCCTAAGGGACACCGAAAGCTCTGGAAACACCATATATTTT
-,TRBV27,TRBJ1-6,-,CASSLGWENSPLHF,TGTGCCAGCAGTTTAGGGTGGGAGAATTCACCCCTCCACTTT
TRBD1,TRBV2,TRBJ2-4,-,CASRAGTENIQYF,TGTGCCAGCAGGGCCGGGACAGAAAACATTCAGTACTTC